This T cell receptor (beta chain) is from a study of shared T cell receptors in the human thymus. This table comes from immunoSEQ multiplex PCR, and its TCRdb copy is limited to in-frame clones, with some not included. Of around 340,000 clones listed, 95% were seen once; the top ten hold approximately 0.018%. This CDR3 spans 14 amino acids. Germline lookup yields CDR1 LGHNA and CDR2 YNFKEQ. V lost 1 base and J lost 2, with 8 bases in between. The sequencing input was thymocytes. The TCR was taken from a human donor. This chain links TRBV4-2 with TRBJ2-5; D unclear. The DNA of the CDR3 is TGTGCCAGCAGCCAAGGGAGCGCACAAGAGACCCAGTACTTC. This codes for CASSQGSAQETQYF.